Listed here are 30 T cell receptor beta chains from one sample, sequenced in a study of Ad26.COV2.S vaccination and SARS-CoV-2 variants. Profiled with immunoSEQ multiplex PCR; TCRdb holds only in-frame clones, not every one. The sample records 40,000 to 55,000 clones, 65% to 90% being singletons. The source material was peripheral blood, sampled after recovery from COVID-19. The receptor source for this set is a human donor who had recovered from COVID-19.

This clone was seen more than once but under ten times. The chain combines TRBV29-1 with TRBJ1-4, with D perhaps TRBD1 (6 bases). V lost 6 bases to trimming and J lost 4 bases, with 15 bases between them. The CDR3 has 14 residues. The germline V gene has CDR1 SQVTM and CDR2 ANQGSEA. The CDR3 here is CSVGGRQSNEKLFF. The CDR3, as DNA: TGCAGCGTCGGGGGCCGGCAGAGTAATGAAAAACTGTTTTTT.

This chain uses TRBV5-1 with TRBJ1-4; 11 bases are a match to TRBD1. Germline CDR1 SGHRS, CDR2 YFSETQ. The J segment lost 7 bases and the V segment lost 5 bases, leaving 4 bases of the junction unmatched. This CDR3 contains 14 residues. In DNA form, the CDR3 reads TGCGCCAGCAGAGGACAGGGGGCAGGTGAAAAACTGTTTTTT. Protein sequence: CASRGQGAGEKLFF.

A remark on this clone: Different DNA sequences within this sample yield the same CDR3. This rearrangement joins TRBV18 to TRBJ2-5; D unclear. This CDR3 comprises 11 residues. The V and J ends lost 3 bases and 5 bases respectively, with 4 bases between them. Germline V gives CDR1 KGHSH, CDR2 LQKENI. The CDR3 loop is CASSPGETQYF. CDR3 nucleotides: TGTGCCAGCTCACCTGGGGAGACCCAGTACTTC.

The V gene is TRBV24-1, the J gene TRBJ2-1, with TRBD2 matching over 10 bases. Germline V gene data show CDR1 as KGHDR and CDR2 as SFDVKD. The V segment lost 4 bases and the J segment 9 bases; nucleotides outside the gene matches: 11. The CDR3 spans 16 residues. The CDR3 here is CATSEPSGSRVGEQFF. CDR3 bases: TGTGCCACCAGTGAGCCTAGCGGGAGTCGGGTGGGTGAGCAGTTCTTC.

V is TRBV3-1 (or the pseudogene TRBV3-2) and J is TRBJ1-5; TRBD1 might be the D (6 bases). V was shortened by 4 bases and J by 5 bases, with 12 bases between the two germline ends. Germline assignment: CDR1 LGHDT and CDR2 YNNKEL (reference sequence). The CDR3 sequence is 14 residues long. CDR3 sequence: CASSPYREDQPQHF. CDR3 nucleotides: TGTGCCAGCAGCCCCTACAGGGAGGATCAGCCCCAGCATTTT.

The chain is built from TRBV24-1 and TRBJ2-5, with D tentatively TRBD1 (5 bases). Trimming removed 8 bases at V and 0 bases at J, with 9 bases between. Germline V lookup: CDR1 KGHDR, CDR2 SFDVKD. This CDR3 contains 13 residues. Here the CDR3 reads CATMDNHQETQYF. The CDR3 DNA sequence: TGTGCCACCATGGACAACCACCAAGAGACCCAGTACTTC.

The J gene is TRBJ2-1, the V gene TRBV29-1, with TRBD2 identical over 7 bases. CDR3 length equals 13 residues. Germline V gives CDR1 SQVTM, CDR2 ANQGSEA. J lost 6 bases, V lost 3 bases, and 5 bases had no gene match. The CDR3 DNA follows: TGCAGCGTTGATCCGGGGGGTCGCAATGAGCAGTTCTTC. This codes for CSVDPGGRNEQFF.

The genes are TRBV23-1 and TRBJ2-1; tentative D call: TRBD1 (6 bases). TRBV23-1 is placed among ORFs of uncertain function. Trimming stripped 2 bases from V and 14 bases from J, with 10 bases between. CDR3 size: 11 residues. This CDR3 reads CASSQQGSEFF. The DNA for the CDR3 is TGCGCCAGCAGTCAACAGGGGTCAGAGTTCTTC.

This rearrangement joins TRBV25-1 to TRBJ1-1; D remains unclear. Germline V gives CDR1 MGHDK, CDR2 SYGVNS. Trimming pared 6 bases from V and 1 base from J, leaving 6 bases between. The CDR3 runs to 12 residues. This CDR3 reads CASSQGNTEAFF. CDR3 nucleotide sequence: TGTGCCAGCAGCCAAGGGAACACTGAAGCTTTCTTT.

This chain joins TRBV6-6 and TRBJ2-2; no definite D call. Germline lookup yields CDR1 MNHNY and CDR2 SVGAGI (reference sequence). The V end lost 8 bases, the J end lost 6 bases, and 10 bases lay between the germline ends. CDR3 length: 12 amino acids. As DNA, the CDR3 is TGTGCCAGCGGAATTCAATCCGGGGAGCTGTTTTTT. It codes for CASGIQSGELFF.

The genes are TRBV7-9 and TRBJ2-2, with unresolved D. Germline loops: CDR1 SEHNR, CDR2 FQNEAQ (reference sequence). V was cut by 3 bases and J by 3 bases, with 8 bases left in between. The CDR3 spans 14 residues. Written as DNA, the CDR3 is TGTGCCAGCAGCTTTGATGCGGACACCGGGGAGCTGTTTTTT. This encodes CASSFDADTGELFF.

The chain joins TRBV6-5 to TRBJ2-7; a weak D match, TRBD2 (5 bases). Trimming removed 4 bases at V and 9 bases at J, with 10 bases between. This CDR3 spans 11 amino acids. Germline V gene data show CDR1 as MNHEY and CDR2 as SVGAGI. In DNA form, the CDR3 reads TGTGCCAGCAGTTTAGTAGGACTGCAGTACTTC. It yields the protein CASSLVGLQYF.

The chain employs TRBV27 and TRBJ1-2, with D unclear. Per germline, CDR1 MNHEY and CDR2 SMNVEV (reference sequence). V shed 5 bases and J shed 0 bases, with 19 bases lying between them. This CDR3 spans 17 amino acids. CDR3 nucleotide sequence: TGTGCCAGCAGTCCTGATCCGGGCGATATCTCTAACTATGGCTACACCTTC. Its protein product is CASSPDPGDISNYGYTF.

The chain joins TRBV27 to TRBJ1-1; the D gene is possibly TRBD1 (6 bases). This CDR3 contains 14 residues. Germline loops: CDR1 MNHEY, CDR2 SMNVEV (reference sequence). The V and J ends lost 2 bases and 1 base respectively, with 8 bases between them. CDR3 loop: CASSLGGANTEAFF. CDR3 sequence (DNA): TGTGCCAGCAGTTTAGGGGGGGCGAACACTGAAGCTTTCTTT.

The chain uses TRBV7-8 and TRBJ1-2; D unresolved. The CDR3 runs to 13 residues. V was trimmed by 5 bases and J by 3 bases, leaving 10 bases between them. Germline CDR1 and CDR2: SGHVS and FQNEAQ. CDR3 loop: CASSPSEDYGYTF. The CDR3 DNA is TGTGCCAGCAGCCCATCAGAGGACTATGGCTACACCTTC.

The gene calls are TRBV28 and TRBJ1-2; no definite D call. Trimming shortened V by 2 bases and J by 0 bases, and 7 bases separated the two germline ends. This CDR3 is built from 14 residues. CDR1 MDHEN and CDR2 SYDVKM come from the germline V gene. CDR3 DNA sequence: TGTGCCAGCAGTTTAAGGCTATCTAACTATGGCTACACCTTC. Protein sequence: CASSLRLSNYGYTF.

The chain carries TRBV5-1 and TRBJ2-5; D is ambiguous. Looked up from germline, CDR1 is SGHRS and CDR2 is YFSETQ. The CDR3 covers 14 residues. The germline V and J ends were trimmed by 0 bases and 4 bases, with 10 bases remaining between them. The CDR3 here is CASSLAVLVETQYF. The CDR3 DNA follows: TGCGCCAGCAGCTTGGCAGTTTTGGTAGAGACCCAGTACTTC.

The chain recombines TRBV3-1 (or the pseudogene TRBV3-2) with TRBJ1-2; D unresolved. Germline V gives CDR1 LGHDT, CDR2 YNNKEL (reference sequence). This CDR3 is built from 14 residues. V was pared by 4 bases and J by 0 bases, with 9 bases between. CDR3 sequence reads: CASSPADPNYGYTF. CDR3 coding DNA: TGTGCCAGCAGCCCGGCAGATCCTAACTATGGCTACACCTTC.

The sample holds one count of this clone. This chain connects TRBV3-1 (or the pseudogene TRBV3-2) to TRBJ1-4; D not certain. The CDR3 runs 16 residues. V was clipped by 0 bases and J by 4 bases, with 12 bases between them. CDR1 LGHDT and CDR2 YNNKEL come from the germline V gene (reference sequence). The CDR3 sequence: CASSQDPGLFNEKLFF. In DNA form, the CDR3 reads TGTGCCAGCAGCCAAGACCCCGGACTGTTTAATGAAAAACTGTTTTTT.

The rearrangement uses TRBV6-6 and TRBJ2-5; D gene unclear. This CDR3 contains 13 residues. V was trimmed by 4 bases and J by 5 bases, leaving 11 bases between them. CDR1 is MNHNY, CDR2 SVGAGI, per germline (reference sequence). Written as DNA, the CDR3 is TGTGCCAGCAGTTCCCCCCTTGGGGAGACCCAGTACTTC. Encoded protein: CASSSPLGETQYF.

This clone has a handful of counts. The rearrangement uses TRBV30 and TRBJ1-1, with D uncertain. Trimming took off 0 bases at V and 3 bases at J, with 20 bases between the two ends. There are 17 residues in the CDR3. The germline gives CDR1 GTSNPN, CDR2 SVGIG (reference sequence). CDR3 residues: CAWSVLGVGVLDTEAFF. CDR3 nucleotide sequence: TGTGCCTGGAGTGTTTTGGGAGTTGGGGTGTTGGACACTGAAGCTTTCTTT.

The V gene is TRBV24-1, the J gene TRBJ2-1; D is perhaps TRBD1 (5 bases). The CDR3 extends over 14 amino acids. V was pared by 2 bases and J by 6 bases, with 10 bases between. The germline V gene encodes CDR1 KGHDR and CDR2 SFDVKD. The CDR3 is CATSDSGLSNEQFF. DNA of the CDR3: TGTGCCACCAGTGATTCAGGGCTTTCCAATGAGCAGTTCTTC.

The chain couples TRBV5-6 to TRBJ2-7, with a tentative D call TRBD2 (6 bases). Trimming took off 3 bases at V and 3 bases at J, with 16 bases between the two ends. The germline V gene has CDR1 SGHDT and CDR2 YYEEEE. The CDR3 covers 15 residues. The CDR3 bases are TGTGCCAGCAGCTCCATGGGGACGGGAGTCTACGAGCAGTACGTC. This encodes CASSSMGTGVYEQYV.

J is TRBJ1-6 and V is TRBV30; 7 positions agree with TRBD1. J was trimmed by 9 bases and V by 4 bases; bases with no gene match: 3. Germline V gene sequence: CDR1 GTSNPN, CDR2 SVGIG (reference sequence). This CDR3 is built from 12 residues. The CDR3 coding sequence is TGTGCCTGGACAGGGGGGGTTTCACCCCTCCACTTT. It translates to CAWTGGVSPLHF.

The chain uses TRBV27 and TRBJ2-7; the D gene could be TRBD1 or TRBD2 (6 bases each). The CDR3 is made up of 12 amino acids. V was clipped by 10 bases and J by 3 bases, with 13 bases between them. Germline V CDR1 and CDR2: MNHEY, SMNVEV (reference sequence). The CDR3 sequence: CATLGGNYEQYF. The CDR3 coding sequence is TGTGCCACGCTGGGGGGCAACTACGAGCAGTACTTC.

The V and J genes are TRBV7-8 and TRBJ1-5; possibly TRBD1 for D (5 bases). CDR1 and CDR2 (germline): SGHVS, FQNEAQ. V lost 0 bases and J 5 bases, leaving 11 bases between the germline ends. The CDR3 is 15 amino acids. CDR3 sequence (DNA): TGTGCCAGCAGCTTAGCGAGCGGGGGAGATCAGCCCCAGCATTTT. Amino acid sequence: CASSLASGGDQPQHF. The full variable domain, in which reference TRBV7-8 and TRBJ1-5 provide the parts outside the CDR3, is GAGVSQSPRYKVAKRGQDVALRCDPISGHVSLFWYQQALGQGPEFLTYFQNEAQLDKSGLPSDRFFAERPEGSVSTLKIQRTQQEDSAVYLCASSLASGGDQPQHFGDGTRLSIL.

This chain joins TRBV6-4 and TRBJ1-1; a possible D gene is TRBD1 (6 bases). The CDR3 is made up of 11 amino acids. V lost 6 bases, J lost 11 bases, and 13 bases lay in between. The V gene's germline CDR1 is MRHNA and CDR2 SNTAGT. CDR3 residues: CASREQGRAFF. CDR3 nucleotide sequence: TGTGCCAGCAGGGAACAGGGTCGGGCTTTCTTT.

The gene calls are TRBV29-1 and TRBJ1-1; D remains ambiguous. Trimming removed 3 bases at V and 2 bases at J, with 13 bases between. Looked up from germline, CDR1 is SQVTM and CDR2 is ANQGSEA. CDR3 length: 14 residues. The CDR3 DNA sequence: TGCAGCGTTGATGAGGGCTGGGGTAACACTGAAGCTTTCTTT. Its translation is CSVDEGWGNTEAFF.

The gene calls are TRBV12-3 or TRBV12-4 and TRBJ1-2; D not certain. V dropped 3 bases and J dropped 5 bases, with 10 bases sitting between them. CDR3 length: 13 residues. The CDR3 sequence is CASSFRGGYGYTF. The CDR3 DNA reads as TGTGCCAGCAGTTTTCGGGGAGGGTATGGCTACACCTTC.

The chain joins TRBV7-2 to TRBJ2-1, with D perhaps matching TRBD1 (8 bases). Trimming removed 6 bases at V and 4 bases at J, with 16 bases between. This CDR3 has 15 residues. Germline V gene lookup returns CDR1 SGHTA and CDR2 FQGNSA. The CDR3 DNA reads TGTGCCAGCAGGGGGGGGACAGGAGGATACAATGAGCAGTTCTTC. Translation gives CASRGGTGGYNEQFF.